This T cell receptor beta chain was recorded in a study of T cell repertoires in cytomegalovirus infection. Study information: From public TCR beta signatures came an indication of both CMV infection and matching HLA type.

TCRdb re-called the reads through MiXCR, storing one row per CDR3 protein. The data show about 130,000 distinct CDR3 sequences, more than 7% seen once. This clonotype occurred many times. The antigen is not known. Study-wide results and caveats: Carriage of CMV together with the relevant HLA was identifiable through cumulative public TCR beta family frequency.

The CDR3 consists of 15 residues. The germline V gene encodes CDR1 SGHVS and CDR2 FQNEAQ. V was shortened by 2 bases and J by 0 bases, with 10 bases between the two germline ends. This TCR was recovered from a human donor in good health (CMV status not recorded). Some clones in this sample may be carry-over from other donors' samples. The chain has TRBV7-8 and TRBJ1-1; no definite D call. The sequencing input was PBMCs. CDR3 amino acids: CASSLREIMNTEAFF. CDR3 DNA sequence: TGTGCCAGCAGCTTACGAGAAATCATGAACACTGAAGCTTTCTTT.